These 29 T cell receptor beta chains came from one sample sequenced in a study of CXCR3-negative and CXCR3-positive naive CD8 T cells. Libraries of TRB cDNA were made by 5' RACE and carried UMIs. From the 5' RACE reads, TCRdb lists one entry per CDR3 protein and no DNA. Its table lists under 75,000 distinct CDR3 sequences. The material sequenced was naive CXCR3- CD8+ T cells from blood. Subset in this sample: CD45RO-CCR7+CD27+CD95- naive CD8+ T cells lacking CXCR3 (TNR3-). The receptors come from a human donor in good health. Some clones in this sample may be carry-over from other donors' samples.

The chain uses TRBV29-1 and TRBJ1-5. Germline-derived CDR1 and CDR2 are SQVTM and ANQGSEA. The CDR3 has 17 residues. The CDR3: CSVESSQGEGSNQPQHF.

This chain connects TRBV25-1 to TRBJ2-7; the D call of TRBD1 rests on TCRdb alone, since no DNA is present to check it. CDR1 MGHDK and CDR2 SYGVNS come from the germline V gene. CDR3 length: 14 residues. The CDR3 loop is CASTWATGTYEQYF.

This chain joins TRBV3-1 and TRBJ2-6; TCRdb reports TRBD2, a call that lacks DNA to check it against. CDR1 and CDR2 from the germline V gene are LGHDT and YNNKEL (reference sequence). The CDR3 totals 20 residues. The CDR3 is CASSLSYSPQVRSGANVLTF.

The chain has TRBV28 and TRBJ2-7; TCRdb's D call of TRBD1 is untestable without DNA. This CDR3 is built from 15 residues. CDR1 and CDR2 from the germline V gene are MDHEN and SYDVKM. CDR3 region: CASSPRDRVPYEQYF.

This clonotype is labeled medium-sized (0.01 to 0.1%) based on frequency. The chain couples TRBV7-9 to TRBJ2-7; TCRdb outputs TRBD1, but without DNA this stays unchecked. Germline V gives CDR1 SEHNR, CDR2 FQNEAQ (reference sequence). The CDR3 contains 14 residues. The CDR3 here is CASSFTGTAYEQYF.

The chain recombines TRBV29-1 with TRBJ1-1. The CDR3 sequence is 13 residues long. Germline CDR1 SQVTM, CDR2 ANQGSEA. This CDR3 reads CSIGNGENTEAFF.

The gene calls are TRBV12-3 or TRBV12-4 and TRBJ2-7. This CDR3 is 13 amino acids long. CDR3 loop: CASRGSYTYEQYF.

This chain uses TRBV5-4 with TRBJ2-1; the D call of TRBD1 rests on TCRdb alone, since no DNA is present to check it. Germline CDR1 reads SGHNT; CDR2 reads YYREEE (reference sequence). The CDR3 has 14 residues. The CDR3 spells CASSVPGHYNEQFF.

The chain has TRBV6-2 or TRBV6-3 and TRBJ2-7; TCRdb's D gene call, TRBD1, goes unchecked for lack of DNA. In germline, CDR1 is MNHEY, CDR2 SVGEGT. CDR3 length equals 15 residues. CDR3 sequence reads: CASSPRTGRAYEQYF.

The chain joins TRBV7-8 to TRBJ2-1; no DNA is available, so the TRBD2 call from TCRdb remains unchecked. The CDR3 consists of 15 residues. Germline assignment: CDR1 SGHVS and CDR2 FQNEAQ. CDR3 in amino acids: CASSLEVSAANEQFF. Full variable domain (outside the CDR3, taken from reference TRBV7-8 and TRBJ2-1): GAGVSQSPRYKVAKRGQDVALRCDPISGHVSLFWYQQALGQGPEFLTYFQNEAQLDKSGLPSDRFFAERPEGSVSTLKIQRTQQEDSAVYLCASSLEVSAANEQFFGPGTRLTVL.

J is TRBJ2-7 and V is TRBV4-3; there is no DNA to check the TCRdb D call of TRBD2. The CDR3 loop spans 16 amino acids. Germline CDR1 reads LGHNA; CDR2 reads YSLEER. CDR3 region: CASSQDFGGSLYEQYF.

The V gene is TRBV29-1, the J gene TRBJ1-1; TCRdb's D gene call, TRBD1, goes unchecked for lack of DNA. The CDR3 length is 12 residues. Germline-derived CDR1 and CDR2 are SQVTM and ANQGSEA. CDR3 sequence: CSVPGENTEAFF.

The chain employs TRBV29-1 and TRBJ1-5; TCRdb picks TRBD1, but there is no DNA to check that call. This CDR3 region has 13 residues. Per germline, CDR1 SQVTM and CDR2 ANQGSEA. CDR3 protein: CSHRGPFHQPQHF.

V gene TRBV7-9 combines with J gene TRBJ1-1; the TRBD1 assignment by TCRdb is unverifiable without DNA. Germline V CDR1 and CDR2: SEHNR, FQNEAQ (reference sequence). This CDR3 is 15 amino acids long. The CDR3 reads CASSGLGTGASEAFF.

The chain recombines TRBV20-1 with TRBJ2-4; TCRdb gives TRBD2 as the D gene, but with no DNA this cannot be confirmed. The CDR3 has 15 amino acids. In germline, CDR1 is DFQATT, CDR2 SNEGSKA (reference sequence). The CDR3 loop is CSASPEGWAKNIQYF.

V and J are TRBV25-1 and TRBJ2-7. This CDR3 has 12 amino acids. Per germline, CDR1 MGHDK and CDR2 SYGVNS. The CDR3 loop is CASRGSYSEQYF.

This chain joins TRBV29-1 and TRBJ2-7; the TCRdb D gene call, TRBD1, has no DNA to confirm it. Germline values: CDR1 SQVTM, CDR2 ANQGSEA. The CDR3 has 14 amino acids. This CDR3 reads CSVVSPAGGYEQYF.

V and J are TRBV29-1 and TRBJ1-1. Per the germline V gene, CDR1 is SQVTM and CDR2 is ANQGSEA. The CDR3 runs 12 residues. CDR3 protein: CSVLMLNTEAFF.

The chain combines TRBV29-1 with TRBJ2-2; TCRdb's D gene call, TRBD1, goes unchecked for lack of DNA. CDR1 SQVTM and CDR2 ANQGSEA come from the germline V gene. The CDR3 contains 14 residues. The CDR3 reads CSVDETGNTGELFF.

J is TRBJ1-1 and V is TRBV20-1; the D gene TCRdb calls, TRBD1, cannot be checked with no DNA. The V gene's germline CDR1 is DFQATT and CDR2 SNEGSKA (reference sequence). This CDR3 spans 16 amino acids. CDR3 sequence: CSARADSLPTGTEAFF.

This chain uses TRBV14 with TRBJ2-3. The CDR3 loop spans 14 amino acids. Per the germline V gene, CDR1 is SGHDN and CDR2 is FVKESK. CDR3 protein: CASSQGSGTDTQYF.

The gene calls are TRBV7-9 and TRBJ2-3; there is no DNA to check the TCRdb D call of TRBD1. Germline V CDR1 and CDR2: SEHNR, FQNEAQ (reference sequence). The CDR3 has 16 residues. The CDR3 reads CASSFSGTVYTDTQYF.

This rearrangement joins TRBV20-1 to TRBJ1-6. CDR1 and CDR2 (germline): DFQATT, SNEGSKA (reference sequence). The CDR3 runs to 19 residues. CDR3 in amino acids: CSARVLRTWLSSYNSPLHF.

The CDR3 is CASSPYQAGELFF. This chain uses TRBV9 with TRBJ2-2. The germline V gene encodes CDR1 SGDLS and CDR2 YYNGEE. The CDR3 length is 13 residues.

The V and J genes are TRBV7-2 and TRBJ1-5. From germline, CDR1 is SGHTA and CDR2 FQGNSA. The CDR3 is 12 amino acids. CDR3 sequence reads: CASSWGNQPQHF.

The chain recombines TRBV27 with TRBJ1-1; TCRdb lists TRBD1, though no DNA is available to test this call. The CDR3 has 13 amino acids. Germline assignment: CDR1 MNHEY and CDR2 SMNVEV (reference sequence). The CDR3 loop reads CASSQNGGTEAFF.

The chain links TRBV7-6 to TRBJ2-5; TCRdb selects TRBD1, and the lack of DNA leaves this call unchecked. Looked up from germline, CDR1 is SGHVS and CDR2 is FNYEAQ. This CDR3 has 15 amino acids. CDR3 in amino acids: CASSYNRDSQETQYF.

The chain employs TRBV29-1 and TRBJ2-1; TCRdb's D call of TRBD2 is untestable without DNA. The germline V gene has CDR1 SQVTM and CDR2 ANQGSEA. The CDR3 covers 14 residues. The CDR3 sequence is CSVGGLAGDNEQFF.

The gene calls are TRBV7-9 and TRBJ2-5; no DNA is available, so the TRBD2 call from TCRdb remains unchecked. Per germline, CDR1 SEHNR and CDR2 FQNEAQ (reference sequence). This CDR3 is 14 amino acids long. CDR3 residues: CASSRPAGGETQYF.